The source of this T cell receptor beta chain is a study of cytomegalovirus exposure and HLA in healthy donors. With 60 Vbeta and 13 Jbeta primers, the PCR was carried out. TCRdb keeps only in-frame clones here, not all; method: immunoSEQ multiplex PCR. The data contain about 140,000 clones, roughly 78% of them singletons. Sequencing was performed on PBMCs. This sequence was found in a man younger than 40 in good health and CMV-seronegative.

Here the CDR3 reads CASSIITPGERRDEQFF. CDR3 sequence (DNA): TGTGCCAGCAGTATCATTACCCCGGGAGAGAGGAGGGATGAGCAGTTCTTC. This chain connects TRBV28 to TRBJ2-1; possibly TRBD2 for D (6 bases). The germline gives CDR1 MDHEN, CDR2 SYDVKM. This CDR3 has 17 residues. The V and J ends lost 5 bases and 8 bases respectively, with 25 bases between them.